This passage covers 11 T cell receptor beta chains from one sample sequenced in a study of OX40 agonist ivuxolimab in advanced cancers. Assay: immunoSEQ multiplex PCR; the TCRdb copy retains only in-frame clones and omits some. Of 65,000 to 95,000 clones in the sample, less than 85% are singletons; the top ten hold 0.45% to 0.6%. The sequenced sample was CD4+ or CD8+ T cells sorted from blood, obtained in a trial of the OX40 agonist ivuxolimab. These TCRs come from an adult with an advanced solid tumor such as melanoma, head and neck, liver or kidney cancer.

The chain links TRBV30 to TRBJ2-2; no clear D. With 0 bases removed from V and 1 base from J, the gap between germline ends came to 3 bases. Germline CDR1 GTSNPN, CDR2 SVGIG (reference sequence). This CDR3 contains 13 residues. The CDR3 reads CAWSVKNTGELFF. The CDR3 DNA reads TGTGCCTGGAGTGTAAAGAACACCGGGGAGCTGTTTTTT.

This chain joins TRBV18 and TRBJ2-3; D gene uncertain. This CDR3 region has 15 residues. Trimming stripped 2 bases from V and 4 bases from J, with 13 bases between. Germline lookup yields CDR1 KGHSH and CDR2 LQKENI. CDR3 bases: TGTGCCAGCTCACCATACCCGCCCGTCGCAGATACGCAGTATTTT. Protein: CASSPYPPVADTQYF.

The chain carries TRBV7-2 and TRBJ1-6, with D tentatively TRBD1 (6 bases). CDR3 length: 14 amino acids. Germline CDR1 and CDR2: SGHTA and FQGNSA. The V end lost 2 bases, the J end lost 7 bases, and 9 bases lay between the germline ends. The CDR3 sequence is CASSLQGPNSPLHF. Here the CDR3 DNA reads TGTGCCAGCAGCTTACAGGGGCCAAATTCACCCCTCCACTTT.

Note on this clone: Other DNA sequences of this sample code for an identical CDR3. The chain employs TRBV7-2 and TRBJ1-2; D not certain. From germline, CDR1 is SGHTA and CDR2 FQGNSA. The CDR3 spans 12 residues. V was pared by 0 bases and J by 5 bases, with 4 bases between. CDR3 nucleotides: TGTGCCAGCAGCTTAGCAGGATATGGCTACACCTTC. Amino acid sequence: CASSLAGYGYTF.

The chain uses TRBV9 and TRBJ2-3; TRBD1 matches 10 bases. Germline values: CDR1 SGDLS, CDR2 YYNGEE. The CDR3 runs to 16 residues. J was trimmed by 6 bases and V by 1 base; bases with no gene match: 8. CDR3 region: CASSVLGTGESDTQYF. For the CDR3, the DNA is TGTGCCAGCAGCGTACTAGGGACAGGGGAGTCGGATACGCAGTATTTT.

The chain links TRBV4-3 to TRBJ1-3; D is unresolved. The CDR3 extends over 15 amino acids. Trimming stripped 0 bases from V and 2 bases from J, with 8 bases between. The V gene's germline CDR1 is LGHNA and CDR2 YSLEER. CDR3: CASSQDPQTGNTIYF. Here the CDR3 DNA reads TGCGCCAGCAGCCAAGACCCGCAAACTGGAAACACCATATATTTT.

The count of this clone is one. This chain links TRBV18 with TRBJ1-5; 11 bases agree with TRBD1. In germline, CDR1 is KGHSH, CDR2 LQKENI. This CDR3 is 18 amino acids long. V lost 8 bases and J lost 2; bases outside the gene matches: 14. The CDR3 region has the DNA TGTGCCAGCCAAACGGGGACAGGGGGGATGCTTGGCAATCAGCCCCAGCATTTT. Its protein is CASQTGTGGMLGNQPQHF.

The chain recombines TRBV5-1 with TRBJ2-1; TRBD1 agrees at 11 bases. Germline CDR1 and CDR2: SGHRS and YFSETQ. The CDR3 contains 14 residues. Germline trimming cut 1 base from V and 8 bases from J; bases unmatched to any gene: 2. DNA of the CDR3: TGCGCCAGCAGCTTGCAGGGACAGGGGGATGAGCAGTTCTTC. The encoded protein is CASSLQGQGDEQFF. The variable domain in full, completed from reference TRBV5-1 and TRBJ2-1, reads KAGVTQTPRYLIKTRGQQVTLSCSPISGHRSVSWYQQTPGQGLQFLFEYFSETQRNKGNFPGRFSGRQFSNSRSEMNVSTLELGDSALYLCASSLQGQGDEQFFGPGTRLTVL.

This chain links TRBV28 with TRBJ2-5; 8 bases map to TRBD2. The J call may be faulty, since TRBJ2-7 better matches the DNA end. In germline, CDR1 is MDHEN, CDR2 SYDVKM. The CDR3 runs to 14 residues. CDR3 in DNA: TGTGCCAGCCAGATTGGCGGGGGGCCCTACGAGCAGTACTTC. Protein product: CASQIGGGPYEQYF.

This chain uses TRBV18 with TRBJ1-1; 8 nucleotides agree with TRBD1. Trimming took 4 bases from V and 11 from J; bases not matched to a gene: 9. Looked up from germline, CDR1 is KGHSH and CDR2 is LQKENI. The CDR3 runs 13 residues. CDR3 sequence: CASSQNPGQEAFF. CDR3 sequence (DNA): TGTGCCAGCTCACAAAATCCGGGACAGGAGGCTTTCTTT.

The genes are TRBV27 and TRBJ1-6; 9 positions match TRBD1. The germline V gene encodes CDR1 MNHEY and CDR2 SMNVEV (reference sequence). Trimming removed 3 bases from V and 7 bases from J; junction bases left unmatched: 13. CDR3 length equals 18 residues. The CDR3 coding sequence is TGTGCCAGCAGTTTCCTCGTCCCGGGACAGGGAAACAATTCACCCCTCCACTTT. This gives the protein CASSFLVPGQGNNSPLHF.